Below, 25 T cell receptor beta chains from the same sample are listed, as sequenced in a study of regulatory T cells in long-lasting Graves disease. Library construction for TCR beta used iRepertoire HTBI primers and Arm-PCR of CDR3 regions. In TCRdb, the multiplex PCR reads were re-called with MiXCR into one record per CDR3 protein. The sample includes fewer than 600,000 distinct CDR3 sequences, 20% to 25% of them seen just once. The time point is: persistent/refractory GD, antithyroid drugs over 5 years with positive TRAb. PBMC-extracted RNA yielded the TCR library. Sequenced here: peripheral blood mononuclear cells (PBMCs), sampled when the disease was refractory, from a patient treated with antithyroid drugs. These receptors came from a female donor with Graves disease.

This clonotype has a count of ten or more. This chain connects TRBV5-1 to TRBJ2-7, with 7 nucleotides matching TRBD1. The CDR3 contains 15 residues. J lost 0 bases, V lost 0 bases, and 3 bases had no gene match. Germline V gene lookup returns CDR1 SGHRS and CDR2 YFSETQ. CDR3 nucleotides: TGCGCCAGCAGCTTGGGCGGACAGGTCTCCTACGAGCAGTACTTC. It encodes CASSLGGQVSYEQYF.

This clonotype was counted only a few times. The chain carries TRBV19 and TRBJ1-2; 7 nucleotides align to TRBD1. V was pared by 7 bases and J by 8 bases, with 13 bases of the junction left unmatched. The CDR3 runs to 14 residues. Germline V CDR1 and CDR2: LNHDA, SQIVND (reference sequence). CDR3 sequence (DNA): TGTGCCAGTACCACGACAGGGACAAAGGGCGGCTACACCTTC. Translating it yields CASTTTGTKGGYTF.

This chain connects TRBV12-3 or TRBV12-4 to TRBJ2-1; TRBD2 matches 11 bases. The CDR3 consists of 20 residues. V gave up 8 bases and J gave up 0 bases; unmatched junction bases: 18. The CDR3 here is CASGYLRTSGSTTSYNEQFF. The CDR3 DNA is TGTGCCAGCGGTTACCTCCGTACTAGCGGGAGTACAACCTCCTACAATGAGCAGTTCTTC.

This clonotype was seen only once. A read error may explain this, as a much larger clone is one base away. The genes are TRBV6-9 and TRBJ1-1; D ambiguous. Germline CDR1 reads MNHGY; CDR2 reads SVAAGI. Trimming pared 3 bases from V and 4 bases from J, leaving 21 bases between. CDR3 length: 17 residues. The CDR3 loop is CASSYSGGLGQSTEAFF. The DNA for the CDR3 is TGTGCCAGCAGTTACTCTGGCGGTCTAGGGCAGAGCACTGAAGCTTTCTTT.

The rearrangement links TRBV7-3 to TRBJ2-5; 7 bases are shared with TRBD1. Trimming at V came to 5 bases and at J to 5 bases, leaving 8 bases not matched to a gene. In germline, CDR1 is SGHTA, CDR2 FQGTGA. The CDR3 length is 14 residues. For the CDR3, the DNA is TGTGCCAGCAGCCCACAGGGGTGGGGGGAGACCCAGTACTTC. This sequence encodes CASSPQGWGETQYF.

Ten or more counts support this clonotype. The V call is TRBV28, the J call TRBJ2-2; 7 bases align to TRBD1. This CDR3 comprises 17 residues. The V gene's germline CDR1 is MDHEN and CDR2 SYDVKM. V shed 6 bases, J shed 3 bases, and the junction held 13 bases outside the gene matches. CDR3 residues: CASSRPYRGRDTGELFF. CDR3 DNA: TGTGCCAGCAGCCGACCATACAGGGGACGGGACACCGGGGAGCTGTTTTTT. Based on the CDR3 plus reference TRBV28 and TRBJ2-2, the full variable domain is DVKVTQSSRYLVKRTGEKVFLECVQDMDHENMFWYRQDPGLGLRLIYFSYDVKMKEKGDIPEGYSVSREKKERFSLILESASTNQTSMYLCASSRPYRGRDTGELFFGEGSRLTVL.

This clonotype was observed at least ten times. V is TRBV6-1 and J is TRBJ1-2, with 7 bases aligning to TRBD1. Per germline, CDR1 MNHNS and CDR2 SASEGT. CDR3 size: 14 residues. The V gene end was trimmed by 4 bases and the J gene end by 8 bases; junction bases not matched to a gene: 10. The CDR3 region is CASSASDRPGGYTF. For the CDR3, the DNA is TGTGCCAGCAGTGCATCGGACAGGCCCGGGGGCTACACCTTC.

This clonotype has only a few counts. This chain joins TRBV30 and TRBJ1-2, with unresolved D. The CDR3 extends over 11 amino acids. Germline values: CDR1 GTSNPN, CDR2 SVGIG (reference sequence). The germline V and J ends were trimmed by 2 bases and 8 bases, with 9 bases remaining between them. The DNA of the CDR3 is TGTGCCTGGAGTCCTACAGAAGGCTACACCTTC. Translated: CAWSPTEGYTF.

With regard to this clonotype: The likely explanation is a read error, given a far larger clone one base away. This is likely a read error, given that the CDR3 carries no conserved phenylalanine or tryptophan at its end. This sequence joins TRBV28 and TRBJ1-2; 8 bases fit TRBD1. This CDR3 contains 14 residues. Germline V CDR1 and CDR2: MDHEN, SYDVKM. V was pared by 6 bases and J by 6 bases, with 9 bases of the junction left unmatched. The DNA for the CDR3 is TGTGCCAGCAGCCAAACAGGACAGGGTGATGGCTACACCCTC. Amino acids: CASSQTGQGDGYTL.

This clonotype was counted only a few times. The V gene is TRBV12-3 or TRBV12-4, the J gene TRBJ1-3; 7 nucleotides agree with TRBD1. This CDR3 comprises 16 residues. After removal of 6 bases from V and 2 bases from J, the junction contained 10 bases not matched to a gene. DNA for the CDR3: TGTGCCAGCAGGTCCCGGGACAGCCACGCTGGAAACACCATATATTTT. It codes for CASRSRDSHAGNTIYF.

This clonotype has ten or more counts. The chain couples TRBV7-2 to TRBJ1-2; 7 nucleotides line up with TRBD1. CDR1 and CDR2 (germline): SGHTA, FQGNSA. The CDR3 covers 13 residues. V lost 6 bases, J lost 3 bases, and 4 bases stayed unmatched. The CDR3 here is CASSPTGDYGYTF. The CDR3 nucleotides are TGTGCCAGCAGTCCAACAGGGGACTATGGCTACACCTTC.

This clonotype was observed many times. V is TRBV6-1 and J is TRBJ2-2; 9 nucleotides line up with TRBD1. The CDR3 spans 14 residues. Germline-derived CDR1 and CDR2 are MNHNS and SASEGT. Trimming removed 7 bases from V and 8 bases from J; junction bases left unmatched: 8. CDR3 nucleotides: TGTGCCAGCACTTCGACAGGGGGGTATGGGGAGCTGTTTTTT. Amino acid sequence: CASTSTGGYGELFF.

This clonotype was detected many times. This chain uses TRBV9 with TRBJ2-5; D not resolved. Per the germline V gene, CDR1 is SGDLS and CDR2 is YYNGEE. V was trimmed by 4 bases and J by 5 bases, leaving 9 bases between them. The CDR3 totals 12 residues. In nucleotides, the CDR3 is TGTGCCAGCAGCTACCAAGGGGAGACCCAGTACTTC. It is translated as CASSYQGETQYF.

The chain couples TRBV5-6 to TRBJ2-4, with D possibly TRBD1 on 6 matching bases. The CDR3 extends over 16 amino acids. Germline assignment: CDR1 SGHDT and CDR2 YYEEEE. Between the trimmed V and J ends, which lost 0 bases and 0 bases, there was a span of 10 bases. This chain's CDR3 is CASSLGLDRAKNIQYF. CDR3 nucleotides: TGTGCCAGCAGCTTGGGTCTGGACAGAGCCAAAAACATTCAGTACTTC.

This clonotype was seen a few times. The DNA is omitted, as the CDR3 cannot be located on it reliably, and the CDR3 follows TCRdb's listing. The CDR3: CSVGTGTLHYF. This chain joins TRBV29-1 and TRBJ2-7; TRBD1, the table's D call, was not compared with the DNA. Per the germline V gene, CDR1 is SQVTM and CDR2 is ANQGSEA. The CDR3 is 11 amino acids in total, end residues counted.

This clonotype was seen ten or more times. The rearrangement joins TRBV20-1 to TRBJ1-4; D gene ambiguous. Per germline, CDR1 DFQATT and CDR2 SNEGSKA (reference sequence). The CDR3 covers 12 residues. V gave up 5 bases and J gave up 6 bases, with 10 bases separating them. The CDR3 region has the DNA TGCAGTGCTCGAGCCATAGATGAAAAACTGTTTTTT. Translation gives CSARAIDEKLFF.

This clonotype came up a few times. This chain connects TRBV6-1 to TRBJ2-2, with 14 bases matching TRBD2. The CDR3 sequence is 16 residues long. V lost 7 bases, J lost 5 bases, and 6 bases stayed unmatched. Germline V lookup: CDR1 MNHNS, CDR2 SASEGT. This CDR3 reads CASKGTSGRRTGELFF. The CDR3 DNA sequence: TGTGCCAGCAAGGGGACTAGCGGGAGACGAACCGGGGAGCTGTTTTTT.

This clonotype was counted many times. The rearrangement uses TRBV15 and TRBJ1-4; D uncertain. Between the trimmed V and J ends, which lost 0 bases and 6 bases, there was a span of 8 bases. Germline CDR1 is LNHNV and CDR2 is YYDKDF (reference sequence). This CDR3 contains 14 residues. The DNA of the CDR3 is TGTGCCACCAGCAGAGATTGGGCTTATGAAAAACTGTTTTTT. Translating it yields CATSRDWAYEKLFF. Full variable domain (remainder filled in from reference TRBV15 and TRBJ1-4): DAMVIQNPRYQVTQFGKPVTLSCSQTLNHNVMYWYQQKSSQAPKLLFHYYDKDFNNEADTPDNFQSRRPNTSFCFLDIRSPGLGDTAMYLCATSRDWAYEKLFFGSGTQLSVL.

This clonotype occurred many times. The chain employs TRBV28 and TRBJ2-7; 13 bases map to TRBD2. Germline trimming cut 2 bases from V and 5 bases from J; bases unmatched to any gene: 0. This CDR3 is 14 amino acids long. Germline loops: CDR1 MDHEN, CDR2 SYDVKM. For the CDR3, the DNA is TGTGCCAGCAGTTTAGGACTAGCGGGGGACGAGCAGTACTTC. Its protein product is CASSLGLAGDEQYF.

There are a few counts of this clonotype. V gene TRBV20-1 combines with J gene TRBJ2-7; D might be TRBD2 (6 bases). Germline V gene lookup returns CDR1 DFQATT and CDR2 SNEGSKA (reference sequence). The V end was cut by 4 bases, the J end by 0 bases, with 13 bases between. The CDR3 extends over 14 amino acids. This chain's CDR3 is CSANPGGFSYEQYF. CDR3 in DNA: TGCAGTGCTAACCCTGGGGGGTTCTCCTACGAGCAGTACTTC.

The table lists this clonotype with a count of one. A much larger clone sits a single nucleotide away, making a read error possible. The chain employs TRBV2 and TRBJ1-5; TRBD1 aligns across 12 bases. This CDR3 is built from 15 residues. Losses at the gene ends were 5 bases for V and 7 bases for J; bases not matched to a gene: 6. The germline V gene has CDR1 SNHLY and CDR2 FYNNEI. As DNA, the CDR3 is TGTGCCAGCAGTCAGGGACAGGGGGCGAAACAGCCCCAGCATTTT. Protein: CASSQGQGAKQPQHF.

The rearrangement uses TRBV7-2 and TRBJ2-5; D remains unclear. This CDR3 spans 15 amino acids. CDR1 SGHTA and CDR2 FQGNSA come from the germline V gene. V lost 1 base and J 5 bases, leaving 14 bases between the germline ends. The CDR3 sequence: CASSLVGLGWETQYF. Written as DNA, the CDR3 is TGTGCCAGCAGCTTAGTAGGCCTCGGATGGGAGACCCAGTACTTC.

This clonotype occurred a few times. The chain has TRBV7-9 and TRBJ1-1, with unresolved D. CDR1 is SEHNR and CDR2 is FQNEAQ in the germline V gene (reference sequence). The CDR3 length is 17 residues. The V gene lost 4 bases and the J gene lost 0 bases, with 18 bases spanning the gap. This CDR3 reads CASSSGSLLRLNTEAFF. In DNA form, the CDR3 reads TGTGCCAGCAGCTCTGGGTCACTGTTAAGGTTGAACACTGAAGCTTTCTTT.

This clonotype occurred many times. The V call is TRBV19, the J call TRBJ2-7; D is tentatively TRBD1 or TRBD2 (5 bases each). V was trimmed by 7 bases and J by 5 bases, leaving 21 bases between them. Germline lookup yields CDR1 LNHDA and CDR2 SQIVND (reference sequence). The CDR3 is made up of 15 amino acids. The CDR3 spells CASNNGYRMGDEQYF. The DNA for the CDR3 is TGTGCCAGTAATAACGGGTACAGGATGGGGGACGAGCAGTACTTC.

V is TRBV7-2 and J is TRBJ2-5; TRBD2 might be the D (6 bases). The CDR3 covers 14 residues. Germline values: CDR1 SGHTA, CDR2 FQGNSA. V shed 5 bases and J shed 3 bases, with 13 bases lying between them. For the CDR3, the DNA is TGTGCCAGCAGCCTTGGGGCTAGCGAAGAGACCCAGTACTTC. Protein product: CASSLGASEETQYF.